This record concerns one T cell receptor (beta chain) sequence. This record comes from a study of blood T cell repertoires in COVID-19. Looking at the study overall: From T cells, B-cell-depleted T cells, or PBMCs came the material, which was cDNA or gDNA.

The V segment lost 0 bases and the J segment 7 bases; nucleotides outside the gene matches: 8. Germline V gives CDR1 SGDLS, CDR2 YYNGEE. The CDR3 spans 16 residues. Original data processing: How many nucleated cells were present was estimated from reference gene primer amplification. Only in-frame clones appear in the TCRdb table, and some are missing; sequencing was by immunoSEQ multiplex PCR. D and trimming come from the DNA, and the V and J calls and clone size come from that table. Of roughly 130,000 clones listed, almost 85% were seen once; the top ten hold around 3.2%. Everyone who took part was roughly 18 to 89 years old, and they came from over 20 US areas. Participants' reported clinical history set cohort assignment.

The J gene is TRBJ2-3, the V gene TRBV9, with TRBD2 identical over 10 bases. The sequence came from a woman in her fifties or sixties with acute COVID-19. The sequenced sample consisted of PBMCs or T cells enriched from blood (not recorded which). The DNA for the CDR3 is TGTGCCAGCAGCGTAGACACTAGCGGGACTCTTCATACGCAGTATTTT. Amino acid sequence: CASSVDTSGTLHTQYF.